These 28 T cell receptor beta chains were all obtained from the same sample, sequenced in a study of cytomegalovirus exposure and HLA in healthy donors (dated 2017 in TCRdb). To prepare the library, the immunoSEQ multiplex PCR assay was applied. For the multiplex PCR, a mixture combining 60 forward primers for TCR Vbeta segments and 13 reverse primers for TCR Jbeta segments was used. TCRdb re-hosts the immuneACCESS table, in-frame sequences only. Its copies lack some clones; in the studies checked, an unresolved V gene accounts for under half of them, and the cause for the rest is not known. The sample table contains approximately 100,000 clones; only one count was recorded for less than 80% of them. Jointly, the top ten make up roughly 4.3% of the sample. Sequences were obtained from PBMCs. These receptors originate from a woman in her forties in good health and CMV-seropositive.

This chain uses TRBV25-1 with TRBJ1-5; no clear D. CDR1 and CDR2 (germline): MGHDK, SYGVNS. The CDR3 loop spans 12 amino acids. With 6 bases removed from V and 0 bases from J, the gap between germline ends came to 3 bases. The CDR3 DNA follows: TGTGCCAGCAGCAATAGCAATCAGCCCCAGCATTTT. Its protein product is CASSNSNQPQHF.

V gene TRBV2 combines with J gene TRBJ2-3; D is possibly TRBD2 (5 bases). The V gene's germline CDR1 is SNHLY and CDR2 FYNNEI. V gave up 4 bases and J gave up 2 bases, with 10 bases separating them. The CDR3 runs 14 residues. As DNA, the CDR3 is TGTGCCAGCAGTGGAAGGACTGTCACAGATACGCAGTATTTT. This encodes CASSGRTVTDTQYF.

The J gene is TRBJ1-2, the V gene TRBV25-1; TRBD1 agrees at 10 bases. CDR3 length: 17 amino acids. V lost 1 base and J lost 4; bases outside the gene matches: 9. Germline CDR1 MGHDK, CDR2 SYGVNS. CDR3 sequence (DNA): TGTGCCAGCAGTGAATTGGGACAGGGGCTTGGGACCTATGGCTACACCTTC. It codes for CASSELGQGLGTYGYTF.

This chain uses TRBV2 with TRBJ1-3; D call uncertain. The CDR3 is made up of 16 amino acids. Germline lookup yields CDR1 SNHLY and CDR2 FYNNEI. V gave up 4 bases and J gave up 0 bases, with 13 bases separating them. The CDR3 region has the DNA TGTGCCAGCAGTGTAGAGGGCCGGGGCTCTGGAAACACCATATATTTT. Translating gives CASSVEGRGSGNTIYF. The full variable domain, completed using reference TRBV2 and TRBJ1-3, is EPEVTQTPSHQVTQMGQEVILRCVPISNHLYFYWYRQILGQKVEFLVSFYNNEISEKSEIFDDQFSVERPDGSNFTLKIRSTKLEDSAMYFCASSVEGRGSGNTIYFGEGSWLTVV.

The chain carries TRBV27 and TRBJ2-5, with 7 bases aligning to TRBD1. The J call could be wrong; TRBJ2-7 is a better fit for the DNA end. The CDR3 consists of 16 residues. Germline V lookup: CDR1 MNHEY, CDR2 SMNVEV (reference sequence). The CDR3, as DNA: TGTGCCAGCGGACCCGGGGACAGATCGTCGGGGTACGAGCAGTACTTC. This gives the protein CASGPGDRSSGYEQYF.

The V and J genes are TRBV9 and TRBJ2-1; D is unclear. V was cut by 3 bases and J by 9 bases, with 10 bases left in between. The germline CDR1 and CDR2 sequences are SGDLS and YYNGEE. CDR3 length: 12 residues. CDR3 DNA sequence: TGTGCCAGCAGCGATCGACTCGGTGAGCAGTTCTTC. This gives the protein CASSDRLGEQFF.

The V gene is TRBV4-1, the J gene TRBJ1-2, with 9 bases lining up with TRBD1. The ends lost 7 bases at V and 5 bases at J; junction bases unmatched: 8. The CDR3 has 14 amino acids. Looked up from germline, CDR1 is MGHRA and CDR2 is YSYEKL. CDR3 in amino acids: CASTPTGTGYGYTF. CDR3 nucleotide sequence: TGCGCCAGCACGCCTACCGGGACAGGGTATGGCTACACCTTC.

The chain uses TRBV6-1 and TRBJ2-2, with a weak D call TRBD2 (6 bases). CDR3 size: 17 residues. Trimming shortened V by 1 base and J by 5 bases, and 17 bases separated the two germline ends. Germline CDR1 reads MNHNS; CDR2 reads SASEGT. The CDR3 loop is CASSEDRGSLRTGELFF. The DNA for the CDR3 is TGTGCCAGCAGTGAAGACCGGGGGTCCTTACGGACCGGGGAGCTGTTTTTT.

The chain has TRBV4-2 and TRBJ2-5; the match to TRBD2 covers 7 bases. The V gene end was trimmed by 2 bases and the J gene end by 2 bases; junction bases not matched to a gene: 5. Germline-derived CDR1 and CDR2 are LGHNA and YNFKEQ. This CDR3 is 15 amino acids long. The CDR3 region has the DNA TGTGCCAGCAGCCAACGGCTAGCGGATCAAGAGACCCAGTACTTC. Residues: CASSQRLADQETQYF.

The chain recombines TRBV6-6 with TRBJ2-7; 12 nucleotides line up with TRBD1. The germline V gene has CDR1 MNHNY and CDR2 SVGAGI (reference sequence). The CDR3 length is 15 residues. V dropped 10 bases and J dropped 7; count of bases not matched to a gene: 14. In DNA form, the CDR3 reads TGTGCCACTCGACCTCCGGGACAGGGGGCTCAGGAGCAGTACTTC. This encodes CATRPPGQGAQEQYF.

The rearrangement joins TRBV25-1 to TRBJ2-3; 7 bases fit TRBD1. The germline V gene encodes CDR1 MGHDK and CDR2 SYGVNS. The CDR3 totals 15 residues. The J segment lost 0 bases and the V segment lost 6 bases, leaving 6 bases of the junction unmatched. The CDR3 DNA reads as TGTGCCAGCAGATCCGGGACAGCCAGCACAGATACGCAGTATTTT. Protein product: CASRSGTASTDTQYF.

The rearrangement links TRBV7-3 to TRBJ2-5, with 7 bases identical to TRBD2. The germline V gene encodes CDR1 SGHTA and CDR2 FQGTGA. The CDR3 spans 14 residues. With V trimmed by 8 bases and J by 5 bases, 11 bases remained unmatched. The chain's CDR3 is CASEAGRLRETQYF. The CDR3 nucleotides are TGTGCCAGCGAAGCGGGACGTTTGCGGGAGACCCAGTACTTC.

For the CDR3, the DNA is TGTGCCAGCAGTTCACGGTGTGAAGCTTTCTTT. Translated: CASSSRCEAFF. The chain is built from TRBV6-5 and TRBJ1-1; no definite D call. Germline assignment: CDR1 MNHEY and CDR2 SVGAGI. V gave up 4 bases and J gave up 7 bases, with 7 bases separating them. CDR3 length: 11 residues.

The sample holds a few counts of this clone. The chain uses TRBV29-1 and TRBJ2-5, with 9 bases matching TRBD1. The germline CDR1 and CDR2 sequences are SQVTM and ANQGSEA. CDR3 length: 12 residues. Germline trimming cut 7 bases from V and 5 bases from J; bases unmatched to any gene: 5. The CDR3 here is CSGGQGGETQYF. The CDR3 nucleotides are TGCAGCGGGGGACAGGGTGGGGAGACCCAGTACTTC.

This clone turned up a few times. V and J are TRBV15 and TRBJ2-3; D is ambiguous. CDR3 length: 14 amino acids. V lost 2 bases, J lost 6 bases, and 12 bases lay in between. CDR1 is LNHNV and CDR2 is YYDKDF in the germline V gene (reference sequence). This CDR3 is CATSRQSFGDTQYF. The CDR3 region has the DNA TGTGCCACCAGCAGACAATCGTTCGGGGATACGCAGTATTTT.

This chain connects TRBV28 to TRBJ1-1; a possible D gene is TRBD1 (5 bases). Germline CDR1 and CDR2: MDHEN and SYDVKM. The CDR3 has 13 amino acids. Trimming left V 1 base short and J 10 bases short, with 13 bases between. The CDR3 nucleotides read TGTGCCAGCAGTTTATTTAGCGGGAGGGGAGCTTTCTTT. Encoded protein: CASSLFSGRGAFF.

In its sample, this clone is medium-sized (0.01 to 0.1%). The chain links TRBV6-6 to TRBJ2-7; 10 positions agree with TRBD1. This CDR3 region has 14 residues. V lost 7 bases, J lost 3 bases, and 6 bases stayed unmatched. The germline gives CDR1 MNHNY, CDR2 SVGAGI (reference sequence). DNA of the CDR3: TGTGCCAGCAATCCCCGGGACAGGGGCTACGAGCAGTACTTC. Its protein is CASNPRDRGYEQYF.

The chain carries TRBV11-3 and TRBJ2-3; 7 bases line up with TRBD1. This CDR3 comprises 16 residues. J gave up 0 bases and V 5 bases, and 8 bases lay outside the gene matches. Germline CDR1 and CDR2: SGHNT and YENEEA. The CDR3 sequence is CASSPGTELSTDTQYF. The CDR3 bases are TGTGCCAGCAGCCCCGGGACAGAGCTTAGCACAGATACGCAGTATTTT.

The chain employs TRBV28 and TRBJ2-1, with D perhaps TRBD2 (6 bases). Germline CDR1 MDHEN, CDR2 SYDVKM. This CDR3 contains 16 residues. V lost 7 bases, J lost 1 base, and 17 bases lay in between. The CDR3 DNA is TGTGCCAGCACCCCCGCGGGGTCCGTATCCTACAATGAGCAGTTCTTC. This sequence encodes CASTPAGSVSYNEQFF.

The rearrangement links TRBV28 to TRBJ2-1; 10 nucleotides match TRBD2. Per germline, CDR1 MDHEN and CDR2 SYDVKM. The CDR3 covers 18 residues. With V trimmed by 1 base and J by 5 bases, 11 bases remained unmatched. The CDR3 here is CASSLFGAGSGRNNEQFF. CDR3 coding DNA: TGTGCCAGCAGTTTATTCGGCGCGGGTAGCGGGAGGAACAATGAGCAGTTCTTC.

The rearrangement links TRBV27 to TRBJ1-2; the D gene is possibly TRBD1 (6 bases). The CDR3 is 14 amino acids. Germline V lookup: CDR1 MNHEY, CDR2 SMNVEV (reference sequence). V was clipped by 4 bases and J by 1 base, with 10 bases between them. Here the CDR3 DNA reads TGTGCCAGCAGTTCCACACAGGGTAACTATGGCTACACCTTC. Its protein product is CASSSTQGNYGYTF.

This clone has more than one count but fewer than ten. The V gene is TRBV19, the J gene TRBJ2-1; 7 positions agree with TRBD1. This CDR3 has 15 amino acids. V lost 3 bases to trimming and J lost 3 bases; unmatched junction nucleotides: 5. Germline V gene sequence: CDR1 LNHDA, CDR2 SQIVND (reference sequence). For the CDR3, the DNA is TGTGCCAGTAGTATGACAGGGTGGGACTACAATGAGCAGTTCTTC. Amino acids: CASSMTGWDYNEQFF.

The gene calls are TRBV25-1 and TRBJ2-1; a possible D gene is TRBD1 (6 bases). From germline, CDR1 is MGHDK and CDR2 SYGVNS. Trimming stripped 6 bases from V and 13 bases from J, with 13 bases between. This CDR3 region has 11 residues. The CDR3 loop reads CASRWGRVQFF. The CDR3 DNA reads TGTGCCAGCAGGTGGGGGCGCGTCCAGTTCTTC. The variable domain in full, completed from reference TRBV25-1 and TRBJ2-1, reads EADIYQTPRYLVIGTGKKITLECSQTMGHDKMYWYQQDPGMELHLIHYSYGVNSTEKGDLSSESTVSRIRTEHFPLTLESARPSHTSQYLCASRWGRVQFFGPGTRLTVL.

V and J are TRBV11-2 and TRBJ1-1; D is unclear. This CDR3 is 15 amino acids long. With 0 bases removed from V and 4 bases from J, the gap between germline ends came to 12 bases. The germline CDR1 and CDR2 sequences are SGHAT and FQNNGV. CDR3 sequence: CASSLEASGGTEAFF. The CDR3 DNA follows: TGTGCCAGCAGCTTAGAAGCGTCCGGAGGCACTGAAGCTTTCTTT.

This clone has only a few counts. The genes are TRBV9 and TRBJ2-1; D may be TRBD2 (5 bases). This CDR3 has 13 amino acids. Trimming shortened V by 3 bases and J by 3 bases, and 7 bases separated the two germline ends. Germline CDR1 is SGDLS and CDR2 is YYNGEE. Written as DNA, the CDR3 is TGTGCCAGCAGCGCCGGGGACTACAATGAGCAGTTCTTC. Residues: CASSAGDYNEQFF.

The chain employs TRBV6-1 and TRBJ2-7; 12 bases agree with TRBD2. This CDR3 comprises 15 residues. Germline CDR1 is MNHNS and CDR2 is SASEGT. J gave up 2 bases and V 2 bases, and 1 base lay outside the gene matches. CDR3 protein: CASSERLAGAYEQYF. Written as DNA, the CDR3 is TGTGCCAGCAGTGAACGACTAGCGGGAGCCTACGAGCAGTACTTC.

The rearrangement uses TRBV2 and TRBJ2-7; TRBD2 aligns across 10 bases. Germline lookup yields CDR1 SNHLY and CDR2 FYNNEI. The CDR3 runs to 16 residues. With V trimmed by 4 bases and J by 5 bases, 11 bases remained unmatched. Here the CDR3 DNA reads TGTGCCAGCAGTGGGGTAGGGAGCGGGAGGGCCCACGAGCAGTACTTC. Protein product: CASSGVGSGRAHEQYF.

This chain connects TRBV5-6 to TRBJ2-7, with D perhaps TRBD2 (6 bases). The CDR3 is 15 residues long. The germline V gene has CDR1 SGHDT and CDR2 YYEEEE. Deletions cut 4 bases from V and 3 bases from J, with 17 bases between. The CDR3 DNA sequence: TGTGCCAGCAGCGGCTGGGCTAGCGACCTCTACGAGCAGTACTTC. This gives the protein CASSGWASDLYEQYF.